This T cell receptor (beta chain) is drawn from a study of PD-1 blockade in classical Hodgkin lymphoma. Every single patient, without exception, relapsed after autologous stem cell transplantation, and brentuximab vedotin exposure varied. Generated by immunoSEQ multiplex PCR, the TCRdb table keeps only in-frame clones and is missing some. The table has 66,000 or so clones, 71% seen once; the top ten hold about 9.1%. CDR3 length equals 14 residues. With V trimmed by 4 bases and J by 4 bases, 8 bases remained unmatched. The germline gives CDR1 SGDLS, CDR2 YYNGEE. Regarding the study as a whole: Patients with a complete response exhibited baseline diversity comparable to newly diagnosed patients. At baseline, newly diagnosed patients reportedly showed less TCR diversity than healthy donors. CD8+ TCR diversity did not rise significantly by C4D1, unlike CD4+.

Note on this clone: Its cognate antigen is unknown.

Sequenced material: peripheral blood mononuclear cells (PBMCs), taken before the second cycle of nivolumab. The TCR comes from a human donor with classical Hodgkin lymphoma. The chain joins TRBV9 to TRBJ2-7, with 7 bases lining up with TRBD2. CDR3 loop: CASSPLGGEYEQYF. The CDR3 coding sequence is TGTGCCAGCAGCCCGTTGGGGGGGGAGTACGAGCAGTACTTC. Drawing the rest from reference TRBV9 and TRBJ2-7, the complete variable domain is DSGVTQTPKHLITATGQRVTLRCSPRSGDLSVYWYQQSLDQGLQFLIQYYNGEERAKGNILERFSAQQFPDLHSELNLSSLELGDSALYFCASSPLGGEYEQYFGPGTRLTVT.